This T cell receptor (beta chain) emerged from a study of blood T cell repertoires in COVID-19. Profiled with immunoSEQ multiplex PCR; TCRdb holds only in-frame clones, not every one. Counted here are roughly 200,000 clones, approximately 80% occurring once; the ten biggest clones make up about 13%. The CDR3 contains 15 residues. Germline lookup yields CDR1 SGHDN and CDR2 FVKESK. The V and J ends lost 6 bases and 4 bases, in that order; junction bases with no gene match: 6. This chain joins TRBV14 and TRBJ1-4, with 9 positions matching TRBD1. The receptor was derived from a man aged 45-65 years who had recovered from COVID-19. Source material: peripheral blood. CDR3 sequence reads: CASRVRDRDNEKLFF. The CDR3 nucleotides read TGTGCCAGCAGGGTGCGGGACAGGGATAATGAAAAACTGTTTTTT.